This TCR beta chain was sequenced during a study of PD-1 blockade in classical Hodgkin lymphoma. The study's findings and limits: At baseline, newly diagnosed patients reportedly showed less TCR diversity than healthy donors.

Germline V gene lookup returns CDR1 SGDLS and CDR2 YYNGEE. This CDR3 has 15 amino acids. V gave up 4 bases and J gave up 2 bases; unmatched junction bases: 7. Note on this clone: Its antigen is still unknown.

Data came from immunoSEQ multiplex PCR; TCRdb stores just in-frame clones and leaves some out. Among tens of thousands of clones listed, around 69% were seen once. All patients experienced relapse after autologous stem cell transplantation, and brentuximab vedotin exposure was variable. The specimen was peripheral blood mononuclear cells (PBMCs), collected at baseline. The clonotype was recovered from a human donor with classical Hodgkin lymphoma. V is TRBV9 and J is TRBJ2-7; 9 bases match TRBD1. The CDR3 spells CASSLTGTGTYEQYF. Here the CDR3 DNA reads TGTGCCAGCAGCCTCACCGGGACAGGGACCTACGAGCAGTACTTC.